The 29 T cell receptor beta chains below all came from one sample that was sequenced in a study of early T cells in non-severe SARS-CoV-2 infection. TCRdb reprocessed the 5' RACE reads with MiXCR, giving one entry per CDR3 protein. The sample has over 30,000 distinct CDR3 sequences, roughly 8% seen once. Sample: whole blood, taken at baseline. The receptors here all came from an adult who was a healthcare worker with PCR-confirmed SARS-CoV-2 infection or an uninfected control (not recorded which).

This clonotype was detected a few times. V usage is TRBV21-1 and J usage is TRBJ2-7. TRBV21-1 is recorded as a pseudogene. This CDR3 contains 16 residues. CDR3 sequence (DNA): TGTGCCAGCGCCAAAGAGGAAACAGTCTCTCCTGACGAGCAGTACTTC. It specifies CASAKEETVSPDEQYF.

This clonotype came up a few times. This chain joins TRBV4-2 and TRBJ2-7, with D unresolved. The CDR3 totals 15 residues. With 0 bases removed from V and 2 bases from J, the gap between germline ends came to 11 bases. Germline assignment: CDR1 LGHNA and CDR2 YNFKEQ. For the CDR3, the DNA is TGTGCCAGCAGCCAAGAGACCCCCGGACCCTACGAGCAGTACTTC. Protein: CASSQETPGPYEQYF.

The gene calls are TRBV20-1 and TRBJ2-5, with 16 bases lining up with TRBD2. The germline V gene has CDR1 DFQATT and CDR2 SNEGSKA (reference sequence). The ends lost 1 base at V and 4 bases at J; junction bases unmatched: 9. The CDR3 consists of 18 residues. The DNA for the CDR3 is TGCAGTGCTAGAGCCCCGGGACTAGCGGGGGGGCCTTTAGAGACCCAGTACTTC. Translation: CSARAPGLAGGPLETQYF.

The rearrangement joins TRBV5-1 to TRBJ2-2; TRBD2 agrees at 13 bases. This CDR3 has 17 residues. Germline CDR1 is SGHRS and CDR2 is YFSETQ. V gave up 4 bases and J gave up 3 bases; unmatched junction bases: 6. This CDR3 is CASSPGTSGEYTGELFF. As DNA, the CDR3 is TGCGCCAGCAGCCCTGGGACTAGCGGGGAATACACCGGGGAGCTGTTTTTT.

This clonotype was detected ten times or more. The V gene is TRBV7-2, the J gene TRBJ2-3, with D maybe TRBD2 (5 bases). Deletions cut 5 bases from V and 0 bases from J, with 30 bases between. Looked up from germline, CDR1 is SGHTA and CDR2 is FQGNSA. The CDR3 consists of 21 residues. The CDR3 DNA is TGTGCCAGCAGCCTGGAGATGGGTCAGGTAGCGACAAAATGGAGCACAGATACGCAGTATTTT. It encodes CASSLEMGQVATKWSTDTQYF.

This clonotype was seen many times. The chain combines TRBV6-2 or TRBV6-3 with TRBJ2-1; D call uncertain. Per germline, CDR1 MNHEY and CDR2 SVGEGT. Between the trimmed V and J ends, which lost 5 bases and 4 bases, there was a span of 12 bases. The CDR3 runs to 14 residues. The CDR3 protein is CASSDPWLYNEQFF. The CDR3 coding sequence is TGTGCCAGCAGTGACCCTTGGTTGTACAATGAGCAGTTCTTC.

J is TRBJ2-3 and V is TRBV4-3, with a tentative D call TRBD2 (6 bases). The CDR3 is 18 amino acids. Trimming shortened V by 8 bases and J by 0 bases, and 24 bases separated the two germline ends. Germline CDR1 and CDR2: LGHNA and YSLEER. For the CDR3, the DNA is TGCGCCAGCTCCGGGGGACGGGTCCTGGACGGAAGCACAGATACGCAGTATTTT. This translates into CASSGGRVLDGSTDTQYF.

This clonotype showed up just a few times. The gene calls are TRBV28 and TRBJ1-1; a possible D gene is TRBD1 (5 bases). Germline CDR1 reads MDHEN; CDR2 reads SYDVKM. This CDR3 is 12 amino acids long. V dropped 6 bases and J dropped 12 bases, with 17 bases sitting between them. The CDR3 DNA reads as TGTGCCAGCAGATCCGACAGCTTTTACCCTTTCTTT. Its translation: CASRSDSFYPFF.

The chain couples TRBV4-1 to TRBJ2-1, with D possibly called TRBD1 or TRBD2 (5 bases each). This CDR3 contains 15 residues. V gave up 0 bases and J gave up 6 bases, with 12 bases separating them. Germline-derived CDR1 and CDR2 are MGHRA and YSYEKL. The CDR3: CASSQEGTRRNEQFF. The CDR3, as DNA: TGCGCCAGCAGCCAAGAAGGGACCCGCCGCAATGAGCAGTTCTTC.

The chain joins TRBV12-3 or TRBV12-4 to TRBJ2-7; 9 nucleotides line up with TRBD1. The CDR3 contains 16 residues. V dropped 2 bases and J dropped 1; count of bases not matched to a gene: 6. CDR3 nucleotides: TGTGCCAGCAGTTTACCTCCCGGGACAGGGTCCTACGAGCAGTACTTC. The encoded protein is CASSLPPGTGSYEQYF.

The chain joins TRBV7-6 to TRBJ2-1; 10 nucleotides line up with TRBD2. Germline CDR1 SGHVS, CDR2 FNYEAQ. This CDR3 comprises 15 residues. Losses at the gene ends were 2 bases for V and 9 bases for J; bases not matched to a gene: 7. The CDR3 DNA sequence: TGTGCCAGCAGCTTATACCAGCGGGGGGGCGGTGAGCAGTTCTTC. Protein: CASSLYQRGGGEQFF.

This clonotype was found a few times. The chain is built from TRBV30 and TRBJ2-1; possible D gene TRBD1, 6 bases. Between the trimmed V and J ends, which lost 0 bases and 8 bases, there was a span of 17 bases. CDR3 length equals 15 residues. The germline CDR1 and CDR2 sequences are GTSNPN and SVGIG (reference sequence). The CDR3 here is CAWSVQGGPRDEQFF. The CDR3 bases are TGTGCCTGGAGTGTACAAGGGGGTCCCCGGGATGAGCAGTTCTTC.

This clonotype was seen repeatedly, ten times or more. The chain couples TRBV20-1 to TRBJ2-5; the D call may be TRBD1 or TRBD2 (6 bases each). This CDR3 is built from 14 residues. V lost 5 bases and J 5 bases, leaving 18 bases between the germline ends. The germline CDR1 and CDR2 sequences are DFQATT and SNEGSKA (reference sequence). In DNA, the CDR3 is TGCAGTGCTCCGGCGCTGGGGGGCCACGAGACCCAGTACTTC. Translated, it gives CSAPALGGHETQYF.

This chain joins TRBV10-3 and TRBJ1-6; 7 bases match TRBD1. V shed 10 bases and J 6 bases; nucleotides not matched to a gene: 12. Germline V gene lookup returns CDR1 ENHRY and CDR2 SYGVKD. The CDR3 runs to 15 residues. For the CDR3, the DNA is TGTGCCACACACGCTGTCGGGGACAGTAATTCACCCCTCCACTTT. This sequence encodes CATHAVGDSNSPLHF.

This clonotype was seen ten or more times. The chain couples TRBV7-6 to TRBJ2-3, with D uncertain. The V end lost 3 bases, the J end lost 5 bases, and 12 bases lay between the germline ends. The germline gives CDR1 SGHVS, CDR2 FNYEAQ. CDR3 length equals 14 residues. This CDR3 is CASSFGPSGDTQYF. The DNA of the CDR3 is TGTGCCAGCAGCTTTGGCCCCTCCGGAGATACGCAGTATTTT.

The sample holds many counts of this clonotype. The chain links TRBV28 to TRBJ1-5; 7 nucleotides agree with TRBD1. Trimming at V came to 8 bases and at J to 0 bases, leaving 13 bases not matched to a gene. CDR1 MDHEN and CDR2 SYDVKM come from the germline V gene. CDR3 size: 17 residues. In DNA form, the CDR3 reads TGTGCCAGCTATGGACAGGCCGAAACATATAGCAATCAGCCCCAGCATTTT. Its protein product is CASYGQAETYSNQPQHF.

The chain has TRBV25-1 and TRBJ2-3; D is ambiguous. Germline CDR1 MGHDK, CDR2 SYGVNS. Trimming left V 4 bases short and J 0 bases short, with 5 bases between. The CDR3 has 13 residues. CDR3 bases: TGTGCCAGCAGTGTGCCTAGCACAGATACGCAGTATTTT. Translated: CASSVPSTDTQYF.

A few counts support this clonotype. The V call is TRBV20-1, the J call TRBJ2-3, with TRBD2 as a possible D gene (6 bases). The germline CDR1 and CDR2 sequences are DFQATT and SNEGSKA (reference sequence). The CDR3 loop spans 14 amino acids. V was clipped by 2 bases and J by 8 bases, with 17 bases between them. The CDR3 nucleotides read TGCAGTGCTAGATCGGGACTCGCAGGTGGTACGCAGTATTTT. Protein sequence: CSARSGLAGGTQYF.

The V gene is TRBV11-2, the J gene TRBJ2-1; 8 bases match TRBD2. CDR3 size: 15 residues. The trim removed 0 bases at V and 2 bases at J, leaving 0 bases unmatched. CDR1 is SGHAT, CDR2 FQNNGV, per germline. CDR3 nucleotide sequence: TGTGCCAGCAGCTTAGAGCGGGGGGCCTACAATGAGCAGTTCTTC. Amino acids: CASSLERGAYNEQFF. Full variable domain (rest looked up from reference TRBV11-2 and TRBJ2-1): EAGVAQSPRYKIIEKRQSVAFWCNPISGHATLYWYQQILGQGPKLLIQFQNNGVVDDSQLPKDRFSAERLKGVDSTLKIQPAKLEDSAVYLCASSLERGAYNEQFFGPGTRLTVL.

The gene calls are TRBV7-9 and TRBJ2-5; 10 positions match TRBD1. Germline CDR1 is SEHNR and CDR2 is FQNEAQ (reference sequence). The CDR3 consists of 15 residues. V lost 4 bases to trimming and J lost 3 bases; unmatched junction nucleotides: 5. CDR3 DNA: TGTGCCAGCAGCTCCGGGACAGGGGATAAAGAGACCCAGTACTTC. It specifies CASSSGTGDKETQYF.

Only a few counts were recorded for this clonotype. The rearrangement joins TRBV28 to TRBJ2-2; 12 bases map to TRBD2. Losses at the gene ends were 1 base for V and 7 bases for J; bases not matched to a gene: 10. Looked up from germline, CDR1 is MDHEN and CDR2 is SYDVKM. The CDR3 is 18 amino acids. CDR3 nucleotide sequence: TGTGCCAGCAGTTTATATTCGCGACTAGCGGGGGTCGTCGGGGAGCTGTTTTTT. Translated: CASSLYSRLAGVVGELFF.

At least ten counts were recorded for this clonotype. This chain uses TRBV12-3 or TRBV12-4 with TRBJ1-1; no definite D call. This CDR3 is built from 13 residues. V dropped 4 bases and J dropped 5 bases, with 11 bases sitting between them. The CDR3 protein is CASSYEGRTEAFF. The DNA for the CDR3 is TGTGCCAGCAGTTATGAGGGCCGGACTGAAGCTTTCTTT.

In this sample, this clonotype is medium-sized. This rearrangement joins TRBV3-1 to TRBJ2-7; D uncertain. Germline CDR1 reads LGHDT; CDR2 reads YNNKEL (reference sequence). The CDR3 has 14 residues. Trimming stripped 3 bases from V and 3 bases from J, with 12 bases between. Here the CDR3 reads CASSHYPTVYEQYF. The CDR3 nucleotides read TGTGCCAGCAGCCACTACCCGACTGTCTACGAGCAGTACTTC.

This clonotype was recorded many times. J is TRBJ2-1 and V is TRBV7-2; D gene unclear. The CDR3 runs to 15 residues. The V end was cut by 7 bases, the J end by 0 bases, with 13 bases between. The V gene's germline CDR1 is SGHTA and CDR2 FQGNSA. The CDR3: CASTTSGGSYNEQFF. The CDR3 DNA reads TGTGCCAGCACCACTTCGGGCGGCTCCTACAATGAGCAGTTCTTC.

The CDR3 here is CASSLGQGATGELFF. Here the CDR3 DNA reads TGTGCCAGCAGTCTCGGACAGGGGGCTACCGGGGAGCTGTTTTTT. The chain employs TRBV6-1 and TRBJ2-2, with TRBD1 matching 11 bases. Germline V gives CDR1 MNHNS, CDR2 SASEGT. The CDR3 totals 15 residues. Trimming removed 5 bases from V and 5 bases from J; junction bases left unmatched: 4.

This clonotype was observed at least ten times. The V gene is TRBV20-1, the J gene TRBJ2-5, with unresolved D. This CDR3 is built from 10 residues. Germline-derived CDR1 and CDR2 are DFQATT and SNEGSKA (reference sequence). Trimming cost V 5 bases and J 3 bases, with 4 bases left between them. CDR3 region: CSAHKETQYF. The DNA of the CDR3 is TGCAGTGCTCACAAAGAGACCCAGTACTTC.

The rearrangement links TRBV12-3 or TRBV12-4 to TRBJ1-5; D uncertain. This CDR3 comprises 13 residues. V was cut by 3 bases and J by 1 base, with 4 bases left in between. CDR3 sequence (DNA): TGTGCCAGCAGTTTCGTCAGCAATCAGCCCCAGCATTTT. Translated, it gives CASSFVSNQPQHF.

This clonotype was recorded a few times. J is TRBJ2-7 and V is TRBV9, with 7 bases lining up with TRBD1. The CDR3 contains 15 residues. J lost 3 bases, V lost 4 bases, and 10 bases had no gene match. Germline CDR1 SGDLS, CDR2 YYNGEE. This CDR3 reads CASSPMTGNRYEQYF. The CDR3 DNA reads TGTGCCAGCAGCCCCATGACAGGGAACCGCTACGAGCAGTACTTC. Full variable domain (remainder filled in from reference TRBV9 and TRBJ2-7): DSGVTQTPKHLITATGQRVTLRCSPRSGDLSVYWYQQSLDQGLQFLIQYYNGEERAKGNILERFSAQQFPDLHSELNLSSLELGDSALYFCASSPMTGNRYEQYFGPGTRLTVT.

The chain joins TRBV12-3 or TRBV12-4 to TRBJ2-3; 8 positions match TRBD1. V lost 5 bases to trimming and J lost 1 base; unmatched junction nucleotides: 8. There are 16 residues in the CDR3. The CDR3 reads CASSPTPGGRTDTQYF. The CDR3 region has the DNA TGTGCCAGCAGTCCCACCCCAGGGGGCCGCACAGATACGCAGTATTTT.